Included here is one TCR beta chain sequence, with context. An end of the junction does not agree with germline; a read error may underlie this. This entry comes from a study of blood T cells in healthy people across ages. PCR was performed a second time for roughly 6 to 12 cycles using a sample-barcoded 5' primer and a J-beta primer mix. TCRdb recomputed calls from the 5' RACE reads with MiXCR, one row per CDR3 protein. The data contain roughly 680,000 distinct CDR3 sequences, 45% to 60% of them singletons. This CDR3 is 13 amino acids long. The germline V gene encodes CDR1 SNHLY and CDR2 FYNNEI. The gene calls are TRBV2 and TRBJ1-1; D unclear. The specimen sequenced was blood. The clonotype comes from a woman aged 80 or over in good health. The CDR3 sequence is CASSEEITAGAFF. The DNA for the CDR3 is TGTGCCAGCAGCGAAGAGATCACCGCTGGAGCTTTCTTT.